This entry lists 17 T cell receptor beta chains sequenced from one sample in a study of cytomegalovirus exposure and HLA in healthy donors. The PCR employed 60 Vbeta primers together with 13 Jbeta primers. Only in-frame clones appear in the TCRdb table, and some are missing; sequencing was by immunoSEQ multiplex PCR. The repertoire holds 140,000 to 150,000 clones, with approximately 78% as singletons. Sequencing input: PBMCs. The receptors derive from a man in his forties or fifties in good health and CMV-seropositive.

The gene calls are TRBV28 and TRBJ1-5; 7 bases align to TRBD1. There are 15 residues in the CDR3. Germline V gene sequence: CDR1 MDHEN, CDR2 SYDVKM. V gave up 6 bases and J gave up 11 bases; unmatched junction bases: 16. The CDR3, as DNA: TGTGCCAGCAGCTCGAGACAGGGAGGAGATCGGGCCCAGCATTTT. It yields the protein CASSSRQGGDRAQHF. Full variable domain (rest looked up from reference TRBV28 and TRBJ1-5): DVKVTQSSRYLVKRTGEKVFLECVQDMDHENMFWYRQDPGLGLRLIYFSYDVKMKEKGDIPEGYSVSREKKERFSLILESASTNQTSMYLCASSSRQGGDRAQHFGDGTRLSIL.

The rearrangement joins TRBV9 to TRBJ2-3, with D possibly matching TRBD1 (7 bases). There are 15 residues in the CDR3. Germline V gene lookup returns CDR1 SGDLS and CDR2 YYNGEE. Deletions cut 8 bases from V and 5 bases from J, with 21 bases between. CDR3 residues: CASTLAGGLGDTQYF. The CDR3 DNA reads TGTGCCAGTACCCTCGCAGGGGGGCTCGGAGATACGCAGTATTTT.

This chain joins TRBV5-1 and TRBJ2-3, with 7 bases that match TRBD1. The CDR3 contains 15 residues. The V gene's germline CDR1 is SGHRS and CDR2 YFSETQ. V lost 0 bases to trimming and J lost 3 bases; unmatched junction nucleotides: 4. Written as DNA, the CDR3 is TGCGCCAGCAGCTTGGGACAGGGAGTGACAGATACGCAGTATTTT. This codes for CASSLGQGVTDTQYF.

The J gene is TRBJ2-1, the V gene TRBV7-8, with 7 positions matching TRBD1. J gave up 4 bases and V 7 bases, and 13 bases lay outside the gene matches. The CDR3 spans 16 residues. Germline V lookup: CDR1 SGHVS, CDR2 FQNEAQ. The CDR3 region has the DNA TGTGCCAGCACCCTTCCCGGACAGGAGAGTTACAATGAGCAGTTCTTC. It translates to CASTLPGQESYNEQFF.

The chain uses TRBV18 and TRBJ1-2, with D possibly matching TRBD1 (6 bases). The CDR3 loop spans 13 amino acids. The ends were cut back, 2 bases at V and 6 bases at J, with 10 bases in the middle. Germline values: CDR1 KGHSH, CDR2 LQKENI. CDR3 region: CASSPGTGNGYTF. CDR3 nucleotide sequence: TGTGCCAGCTCACCAGGAACAGGGAATGGCTACACCTTC. Complete variable domain (other parts from reference TRBV18 and TRBJ1-2): NAGVMQNPRHLVRRRGQEARLRCSPMKGHSHVYWYRQLPEEGLKFMVYLQKENIIDESGMPKERFSAEFPKEGPSILRIQQVVRGDSAAYFCASSPGTGNGYTFGSGTRLTVV.

The rearrangement joins TRBV7-2 to TRBJ2-2; 7 bases agree with TRBD1. Germline lookup yields CDR1 SGHTA and CDR2 FQGNSA. With V trimmed by 1 base and J by 5 bases, 4 bases remained unmatched. CDR3 length: 15 amino acids. CDR3 sequence reads: CASSLVRQGTGELFF. For the CDR3, the DNA is TGTGCCAGCAGCTTAGTTCGACAGGGTACCGGGGAGCTGTTTTTT. The full variable domain, its missing parts supplied by reference TRBV7-2 and TRBJ2-2, is GAGVSQSPSNKVTEKGKDVELRCDPISGHTALYWYRQSLGQGLEFLIYFQGNSAPDKSGLPSDRFSAERTGGSVSTLTIQRTQQEDSAVYLCASSLVRQGTGELFFGEGSRLTVL.

The genes are TRBV6-1 and TRBJ2-7; the match to TRBD1 covers 7 bases. The CDR3 loop spans 15 amino acids. The V gene's germline CDR1 is MNHNS and CDR2 SASEGT. V was clipped by 3 bases and J by 2 bases; unmatched bases: 7. The CDR3 loop reads CASSEPTGAPYEQYF. The DNA for the CDR3 is TGTGCCAGCAGTGAGCCAACAGGGGCCCCCTACGAGCAGTACTTC.

The V and J genes are TRBV30 and TRBJ1-5; 7 positions agree with TRBD1. The CDR3 consists of 13 residues. With V trimmed by 0 bases and J by 8 bases, 4 bases remained unmatched. CDR1 is GTSNPN and CDR2 is SVGIG in the germline V gene (reference sequence). CDR3 coding DNA: TGTGCCTGGAGTGTTCAGGGGGATGAGCCCCAGCATTTT. It is translated as CAWSVQGDEPQHF.

J is TRBJ1-5 and V is TRBV6-5, with D tentatively TRBD1 (5 bases). The ends were cut back, 5 bases at V and 2 bases at J, with 13 bases in the middle. This CDR3 is 15 amino acids long. CDR1 MNHEY and CDR2 SVGAGI come from the germline V gene. CDR3 residues: CASSPNPTGNQPQHF. DNA for the CDR3: TGTGCCAGCAGTCCGAACCCGACAGGCAATCAGCCCCAGCATTTT.

The chain recombines TRBV19 with TRBJ2-5; 13 nucleotides agree with TRBD2. The junction had 2 bases not matched to a gene; V was cut back by 5 bases and J by 2 bases. The CDR3 contains 15 residues. CDR1 LNHDA and CDR2 SQIVND come from the germline V gene (reference sequence). The chain's CDR3 is CASSSGLAGQETQYF. CDR3 DNA: TGTGCCAGTAGTTCGGGACTAGCGGGGCAAGAGACCCAGTACTTC. The full variable domain, with the rest looked up from reference TRBV19 and TRBJ2-5, is DGGITQSPKYLFRKEGQNVTLSCEQNLNHDAMYWYRQDPGQGLRLIYYSQIVNDFQKGDIAEGYSVSREKKESFPLTVTSAQKNPTAFYLCASSSGLAGQETQYFGPGTRLLVL.

The chain joins TRBV13 to TRBJ2-7; 8 bases line up with TRBD1. The CDR3 totals 15 residues. In germline, CDR1 is PRHDT, CDR2 FYEKMQ (reference sequence). V lost 4 bases to trimming and J lost 0 bases; unmatched junction nucleotides: 5. This chain's CDR3 is CASSSGQGYSYEQYF. As DNA, the CDR3 is TGTGCCAGCAGCTCCGGACAGGGCTACTCCTACGAGCAGTACTTC.

This clone has a handful of counts. DNA of the CDR3: TGCGCCAGCAGCGCAAGTGGAGGCTCCCCGGGCACTGAAGCTTTCTTT. Its translation is CASSASGGSPGTEAFF. J is TRBJ1-1 and V is TRBV5-1; D gene unclear. Germline loops: CDR1 SGHRS, CDR2 YFSETQ. Between the trimmed V and J ends, which lost 4 bases and 4 bases, there was a span of 20 bases. The CDR3 has 16 amino acids.

V usage is TRBV9 and J usage is TRBJ2-7, with D unclear. The CDR3 is 16 amino acids. V dropped 0 bases and J dropped 7 bases, with 20 bases sitting between them. CDR1 and CDR2 from the germline V gene are SGDLS and YYNGEE. In DNA form, the CDR3 reads TGTGCCAGCAGCGTAGAGAACAGCCACTTGCCCTGGGAGCAGTACTTC. This encodes CASSVENSHLPWEQYF.

J is TRBJ2-1 and V is TRBV28, with D possibly TRBD1 on 5 matching bases. The V end was cut by 1 base, the J end by 2 bases, with 6 bases between. There are 14 residues in the CDR3. CDR1 and CDR2 (germline): MDHEN, SYDVKM. The CDR3 coding sequence is TGTGCCAGCAGTTTATCAGGGACCTACAATGAGCAGTTCTTC. This codes for CASSLSGTYNEQFF. Supplemented by reference TRBV28 and TRBJ2-1, the full variable domain reads DVKVTQSSRYLVKRTGEKVFLECVQDMDHENMFWYRQDPGLGLRLIYFSYDVKMKEKGDIPEGYSVSREKKERFSLILESASTNQTSMYLCASSLSGTYNEQFFGPGTRLTVL.

V is TRBV5-1 and J is TRBJ1-2; D is possibly TRBD1 (5 bases). Trimming removed 3 bases at V and 7 bases at J, with 10 bases between. The CDR3 spans 12 residues. The germline V gene has CDR1 SGHRS and CDR2 YFSETQ. DNA of the CDR3: TGCGCCAGCAGCTCCACAGGTGGTGGCTACACCTTC. Translating gives CASSSTGGGYTF.

DNA of the CDR3: TGCAGCGCTCACAGGGGCGGATCCTACGAGCAGTACTTC. It codes for CSAHRGGSYEQYF. This chain uses TRBV29-1 with TRBJ2-5; TRBD1 matches at 7 bases. With the DNA end fitting TRBJ2-7 better, the J assignment may be wrong. This CDR3 spans 13 amino acids. Germline V CDR1 and CDR2: SQVTM, ANQGSEA.

The V and J genes are TRBV19 and TRBJ1-5; the D gene is possibly TRBD1 (6 bases). The CDR3 has 14 amino acids. Trimming removed 5 bases at V and 2 bases at J, with 10 bases between. Germline V gene data show CDR1 as LNHDA and CDR2 as SQIVND (reference sequence). The CDR3 spells CASSYRDRNQPQHF. CDR3 sequence (DNA): TGTGCCAGTAGTTACAGGGATCGCAATCAGCCCCAGCATTTT.